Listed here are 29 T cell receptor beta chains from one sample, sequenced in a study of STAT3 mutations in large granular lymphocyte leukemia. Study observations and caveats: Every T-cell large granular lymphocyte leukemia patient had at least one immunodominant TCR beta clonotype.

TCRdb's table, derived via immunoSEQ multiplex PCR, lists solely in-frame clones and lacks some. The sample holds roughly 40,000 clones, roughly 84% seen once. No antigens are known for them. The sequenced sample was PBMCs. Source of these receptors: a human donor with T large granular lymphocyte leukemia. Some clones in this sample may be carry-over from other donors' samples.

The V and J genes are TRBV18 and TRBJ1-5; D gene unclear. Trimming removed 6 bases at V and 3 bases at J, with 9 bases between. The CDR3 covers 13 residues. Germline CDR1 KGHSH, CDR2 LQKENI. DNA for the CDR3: TGTGCCAGCTCCGACGGTCCCAATCAGCCCCAGCATTTT. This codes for CASSDGPNQPQHF.

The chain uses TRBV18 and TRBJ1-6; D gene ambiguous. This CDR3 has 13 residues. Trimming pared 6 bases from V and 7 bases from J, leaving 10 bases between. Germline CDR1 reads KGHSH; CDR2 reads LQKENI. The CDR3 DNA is TGTGCCAGCTCCCAGAAGCCGAATTCACCCCTCCACTTT. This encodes CASSQKPNSPLHF.

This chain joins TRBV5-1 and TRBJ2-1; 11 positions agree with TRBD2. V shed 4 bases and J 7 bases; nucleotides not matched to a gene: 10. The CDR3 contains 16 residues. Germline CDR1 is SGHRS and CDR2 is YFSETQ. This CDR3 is CASSTSSGGETNEQFF. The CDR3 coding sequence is TGCGCCAGCAGCACTAGTAGCGGGGGGGAGACTAATGAGCAGTTCTTC.

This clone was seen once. The CDR3 coding sequence is TGTGCCAGCAGCTTAGGGACAGGACCTAATCAGCCCCAGCATTTT. This codes for CASSLGTGPNQPQHF. This chain connects TRBV7-2 to TRBJ1-5; 7 bases match TRBD1. Germline V gene lookup returns CDR1 SGHTA and CDR2 FQGNSA. The V and J ends lost 1 base and 4 bases, in that order; junction bases with no gene match: 4. The CDR3 is 15 amino acids.

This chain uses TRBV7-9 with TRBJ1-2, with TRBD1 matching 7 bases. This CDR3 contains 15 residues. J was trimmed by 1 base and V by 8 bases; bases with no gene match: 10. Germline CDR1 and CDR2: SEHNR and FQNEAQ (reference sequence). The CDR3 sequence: CASGRGLGSNYGYTF. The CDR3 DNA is TGTGCCAGCGGAAGGGGGCTAGGTAGTAACTATGGCTACACCTTC. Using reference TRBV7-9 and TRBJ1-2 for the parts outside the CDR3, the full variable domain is DTGVSQNPRHKITKRGQNVTFRCDPISEHNRLYWYRQTLGQGPEFLTYFQNEAQLEKSRLLSDRFSAERPKGSFSTLEIQRTEQGDSAMYLCASGRGLGSNYGYTFGSGTRLTVV.

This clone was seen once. CDR3 in DNA: TGTGCCAGCAGCTTAGTCGGGGCCGGCGAGACCCAGTACTTC. This codes for CASSLVGAGETQYF. The chain recombines TRBV13 with TRBJ2-5, with D perhaps given as TRBD1 or TRBD2 (5 bases each). Germline V lookup: CDR1 PRHDT, CDR2 FYEKMQ (reference sequence). Trimming pared 1 base from V and 5 bases from J, leaving 11 bases between. This CDR3 has 14 amino acids.

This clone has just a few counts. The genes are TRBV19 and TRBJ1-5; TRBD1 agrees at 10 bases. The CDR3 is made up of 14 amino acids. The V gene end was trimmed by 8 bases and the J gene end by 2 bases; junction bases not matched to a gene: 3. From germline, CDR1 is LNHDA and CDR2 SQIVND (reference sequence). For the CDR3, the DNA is TGTGCCAGTTCCGGGACAGGGGGCAATCAGCCCCAGCATTTT. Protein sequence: CASSGTGGNQPQHF.

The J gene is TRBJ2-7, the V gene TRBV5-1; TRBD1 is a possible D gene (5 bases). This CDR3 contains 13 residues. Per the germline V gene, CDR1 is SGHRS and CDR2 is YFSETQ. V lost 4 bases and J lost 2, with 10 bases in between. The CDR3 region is CASSPDRPYEQYF. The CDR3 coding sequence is TGCGCCAGCAGCCCTGACAGACCCTACGAGCAGTACTTC.

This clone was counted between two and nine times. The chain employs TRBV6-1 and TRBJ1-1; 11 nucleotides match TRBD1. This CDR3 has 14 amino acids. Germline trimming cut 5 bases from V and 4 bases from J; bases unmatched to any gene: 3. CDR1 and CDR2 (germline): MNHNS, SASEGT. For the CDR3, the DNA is TGTGCCAGCAGTAAGGGACAGGGGGGCACTGAAGCTTTCTTT. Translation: CASSKGQGGTEAFF.

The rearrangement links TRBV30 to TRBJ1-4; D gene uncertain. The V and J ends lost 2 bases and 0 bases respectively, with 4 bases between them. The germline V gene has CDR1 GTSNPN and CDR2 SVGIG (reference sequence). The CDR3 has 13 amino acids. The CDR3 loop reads CAWSLATNEKLFF. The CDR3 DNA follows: TGTGCCTGGAGTCTCGCAACTAATGAAAAACTGTTTTTT. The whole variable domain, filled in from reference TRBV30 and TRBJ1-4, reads SQTIHQWPATLVQPVGSPLSLECTVEGTSNPNLYWYRQAAGRGLQLLFYSVGIGQISSEVPQNLSASRPQDRQFILSSKKLLLSDSGFYLCAWSLATNEKLFFGSGTQLSVL.

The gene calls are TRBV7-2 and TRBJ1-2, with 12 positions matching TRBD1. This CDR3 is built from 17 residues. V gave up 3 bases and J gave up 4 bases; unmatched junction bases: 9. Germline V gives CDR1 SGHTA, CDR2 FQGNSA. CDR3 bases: TGTGCCAGCAGCTTCGGGACAGGGGGCGCCGGGGGCTATGGCTACACCTTC. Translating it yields CASSFGTGGAGGYGYTF.

The DNA of the CDR3 is TGTGCCAGCAGTAGGGTTTCTGGAAACACCATATATTTT. As protein: CASSRVSGNTIYF. This rearrangement joins TRBV9 to TRBJ1-3; D is ambiguous. The germline V gene has CDR1 SGDLS and CDR2 YYNGEE. V was pared by 5 bases and J by 1 base, with 7 bases between. This CDR3 has 13 amino acids.

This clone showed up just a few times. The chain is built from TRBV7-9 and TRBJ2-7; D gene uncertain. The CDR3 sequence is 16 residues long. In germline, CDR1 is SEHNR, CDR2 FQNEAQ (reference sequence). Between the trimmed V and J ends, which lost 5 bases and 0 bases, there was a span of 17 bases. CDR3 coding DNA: TGTGCCAGCAGCGAGCCCGTGAAGGTCAGCTCCTACGAGCAGTACTTC. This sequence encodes CASSEPVKVSSYEQYF.

In nucleotides, the CDR3 is TGCGCCAGCAGCCAAGATGAGCTCTCGCGGGGGCAGTACTTC. Amino acids: CASSQDELSRGQYF. J is TRBJ2-7 and V is TRBV4-1; D possibly corresponds to TRBD2 (6 bases). Per the germline V gene, CDR1 is MGHRA and CDR2 is YSYEKL. V lost 0 bases to trimming and J lost 9 bases, with 15 bases between them. This CDR3 has 14 amino acids.

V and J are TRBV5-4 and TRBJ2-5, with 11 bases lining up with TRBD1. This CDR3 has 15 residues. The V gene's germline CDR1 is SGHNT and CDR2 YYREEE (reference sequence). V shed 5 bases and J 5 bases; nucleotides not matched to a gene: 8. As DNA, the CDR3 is TGTGCCAGCAGACCGGACAGGGGGCGCGAGGAGACCCAGTACTTC. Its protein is CASRPDRGREETQYF.

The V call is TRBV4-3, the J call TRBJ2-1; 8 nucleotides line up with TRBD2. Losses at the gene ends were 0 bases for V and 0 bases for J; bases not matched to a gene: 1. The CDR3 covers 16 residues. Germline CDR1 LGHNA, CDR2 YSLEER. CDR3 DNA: TGCGCCAGCAGCCAAGAGGGACTAGGCTCCTACAATGAGCAGTTCTTC. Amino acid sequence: CASSQEGLGSYNEQFF.

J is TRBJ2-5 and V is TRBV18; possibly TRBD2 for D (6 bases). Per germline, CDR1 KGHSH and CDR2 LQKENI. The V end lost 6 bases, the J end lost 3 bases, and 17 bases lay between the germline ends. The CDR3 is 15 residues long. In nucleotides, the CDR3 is TGTGCCAGCTCTCCCCTCTCGGGACTCAAAGAGACCCAGTACTTC. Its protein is CASSPLSGLKETQYF.

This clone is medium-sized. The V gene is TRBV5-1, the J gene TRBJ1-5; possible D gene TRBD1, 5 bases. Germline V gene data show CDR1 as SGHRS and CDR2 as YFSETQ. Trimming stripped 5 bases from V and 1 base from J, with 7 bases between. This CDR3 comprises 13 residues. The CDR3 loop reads CASSRDSNQPQHF. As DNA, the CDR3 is TGCGCCAGCAGTCGGGACAGCAATCAGCCCCAGCATTTT.

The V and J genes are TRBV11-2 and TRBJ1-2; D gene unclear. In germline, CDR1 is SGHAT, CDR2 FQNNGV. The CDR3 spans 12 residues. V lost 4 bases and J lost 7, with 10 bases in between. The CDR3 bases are TGTGCCAGCAGCTCAAAATTCGGTGGCTACACCTTC. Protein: CASSSKFGGYTF.

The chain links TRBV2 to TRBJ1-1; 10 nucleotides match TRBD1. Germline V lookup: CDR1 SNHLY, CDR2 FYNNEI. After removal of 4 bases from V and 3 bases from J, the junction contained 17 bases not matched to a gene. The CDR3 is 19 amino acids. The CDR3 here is CASSVPRDRGTNRYTEAFF. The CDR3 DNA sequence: TGTGCCAGCAGTGTGCCTCGGGACAGGGGTACGAATCGGTACACTGAAGCTTTCTTT. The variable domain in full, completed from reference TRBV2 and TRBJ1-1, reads EPEVTQTPSHQVTQMGQEVILRCVPISNHLYFYWYRQILGQKVEFLVSFYNNEISEKSEIFDDQFSVERPDGSNFTLKIRSTKLEDSAMYFCASSVPRDRGTNRYTEAFFGQGTRLTVV.

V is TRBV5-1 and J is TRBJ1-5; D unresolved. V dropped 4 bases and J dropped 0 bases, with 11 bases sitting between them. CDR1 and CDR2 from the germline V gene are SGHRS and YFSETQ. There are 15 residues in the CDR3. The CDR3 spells CASSPTDGSNQPQHF. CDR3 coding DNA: TGCGCCAGCAGCCCAACGGACGGTAGCAATCAGCCCCAGCATTTT.

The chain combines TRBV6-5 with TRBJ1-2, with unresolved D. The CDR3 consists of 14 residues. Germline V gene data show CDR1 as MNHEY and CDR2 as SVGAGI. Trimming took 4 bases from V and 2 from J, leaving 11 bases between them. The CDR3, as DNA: TGTGCCAGCAGTTCCCCCGGAGCCAACTATGGCTACACCTTC. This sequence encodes CASSSPGANYGYTF.

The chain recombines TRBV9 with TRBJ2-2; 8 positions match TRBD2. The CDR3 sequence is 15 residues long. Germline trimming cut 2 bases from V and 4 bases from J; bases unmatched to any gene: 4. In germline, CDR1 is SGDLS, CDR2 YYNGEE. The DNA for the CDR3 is TGTGCCAGCAGCGTTGGCGGGGGGCCCACCGGGGAGCTGTTTTTT. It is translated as CASSVGGGPTGELFF.

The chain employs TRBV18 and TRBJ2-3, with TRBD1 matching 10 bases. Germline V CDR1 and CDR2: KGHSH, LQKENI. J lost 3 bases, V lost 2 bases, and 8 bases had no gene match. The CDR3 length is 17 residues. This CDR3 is CASSPRGTGVGTDTQYF. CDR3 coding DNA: TGTGCCAGCTCACCAAGAGGGACAGGGGTTGGTACAGATACGCAGTATTTT.

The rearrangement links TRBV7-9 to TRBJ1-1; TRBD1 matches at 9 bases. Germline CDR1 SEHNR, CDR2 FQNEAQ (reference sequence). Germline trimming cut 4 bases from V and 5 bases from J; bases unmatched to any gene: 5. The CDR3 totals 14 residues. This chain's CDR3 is CASSSGQGRTEAFF. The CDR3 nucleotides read TGTGCCAGCAGCTCGGGACAGGGCCGGACTGAAGCTTTCTTT.

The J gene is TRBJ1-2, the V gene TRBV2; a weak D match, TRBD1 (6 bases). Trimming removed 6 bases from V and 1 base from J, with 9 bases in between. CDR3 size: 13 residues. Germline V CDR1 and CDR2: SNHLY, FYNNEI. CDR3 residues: CASRWGLNYGYTF. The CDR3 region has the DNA TGTGCCAGCAGGTGGGGGCTTAACTATGGCTACACCTTC.

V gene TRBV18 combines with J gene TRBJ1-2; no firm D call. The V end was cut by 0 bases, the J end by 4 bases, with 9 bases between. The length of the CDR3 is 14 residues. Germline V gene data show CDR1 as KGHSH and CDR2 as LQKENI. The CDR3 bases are TGTGCCAGCTCACCACCGACCCGTTCCTATGGCTACACCTTC. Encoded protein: CASSPPTRSYGYTF.

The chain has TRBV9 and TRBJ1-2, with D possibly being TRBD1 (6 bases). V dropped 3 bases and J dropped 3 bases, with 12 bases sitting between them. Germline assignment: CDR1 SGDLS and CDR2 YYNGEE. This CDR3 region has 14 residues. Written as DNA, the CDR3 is TGTGCCAGCAGCGCCAGACAGGTTTACTATGGCTACACCTTC. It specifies CASSARQVYYGYTF.

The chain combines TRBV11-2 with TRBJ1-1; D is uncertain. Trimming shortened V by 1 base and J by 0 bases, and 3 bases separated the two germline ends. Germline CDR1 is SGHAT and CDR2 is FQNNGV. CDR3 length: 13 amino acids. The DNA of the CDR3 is TGTGCCAGCAGCTTAGTCATGAACACTGAAGCTTTCTTT. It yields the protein CASSLVMNTEAFF.